The 5 T cell receptor beta chains presented below share a single source sample, sequenced in a study of blood T cell dynamics during melanoma immunotherapy (dated by TCRdb to between 2020 and 2021). Library creation used the immunoSEQ multiplex PCR assay. This immuneACCESS table, as held by TCRdb, lists in-frame sequences with V and J called but not all clones. Of the missing ones, under half trace to an unresolved V gene in checked studies; the others have no known cause. Present in this sample are around 13,000 clones, 85% to 90% of which were seen just once. Around 4.4% of the sample goes to the ten largest clones. What this sample's time point label stands for: pre-treatment baseline. The sequenced sample was blood, obtained from a patient treated with checkpoint blockade. The receptors derive from a human donor with melanoma.

Points on this clone: Other DNA sequences in the same sample also yield this CDR3. The chain recombines TRBV5-8 with TRBJ2-2; TRBD2 matches at 10 bases. Per the germline V gene, CDR1 is SGHTS and CDR2 is YDEGEE. This CDR3 region has 16 residues. V was pared by 4 bases and J by 3 bases, with 6 bases of the junction left unmatched. The CDR3 reads CASSPRTSGYTGELFF. For the CDR3, the DNA is TGTGCCAGCAGCCCACGGACTAGCGGATACACCGGGGAGCTGTTTTTT. Drawing the rest from reference TRBV5-8 and TRBJ2-2, the complete variable domain is EAGVTQSPTHLIKTRGQQATLRCSPISGHTSVYWYQQALGLGLQFLLWYDEGEERNRGNFPPRFSGRQFPNYSSELNVNALELEDSALYLCASSPRTSGYTGELFFGEGSRLTVL.

This chain links TRBV4-1 with TRBJ2-1; 10 bases are shared with TRBD2. Germline loops: CDR1 MGHRA, CDR2 YSYEKL. CDR3 size: 16 residues. The V gene end was trimmed by 8 bases and the J gene end by 7 bases; junction bases not matched to a gene: 14. The CDR3, as DNA: TGCGCCAGCGGCCGAAGGAGCGGGAGGGCCCTAAATGAGCAGTTCTTC. Translated, it gives CASGRRSGRALNEQFF.

This clone was seen a single time. V is TRBV6-5 and J is TRBJ1-4; weak D call: TRBD1 (6 bases). Germline assignment: CDR1 MNHEY and CDR2 SVGAGI. V lost 4 bases to trimming and J lost 7 bases, with 19 bases between them. The CDR3 consists of 16 residues. CDR3 in amino acids: CASSFSIGGRREKLFF. The CDR3 nucleotides read TGTGCCAGCAGTTTCTCTATCGGGGGGCGGCGTGAAAAACTGTTTTTT.

The chain couples TRBV15 to TRBJ2-2; the D call may be TRBD1 or TRBD2 (6 bases each). The CDR3 is made up of 15 amino acids. Germline V gene sequence: CDR1 LNHNV, CDR2 YYDKDF (reference sequence). V lost 5 bases and J 6 bases, leaving 16 bases between the germline ends. The CDR3, as DNA: TGTGCCACCAGCGAGCCTTTAAGGGGGGCCGGGGAGCTGTTTTTT. Its translation: CATSEPLRGAGELFF. Variable domain in full (rest from reference TRBV15 and TRBJ2-2): DAMVIQNPRYQVTQFGKPVTLSCSQTLNHNVMYWYQQKSSQAPKLLFHYYDKDFNNEADTPDNFQSRRPNTSFCFLDIRSPGLGDTAMYLCATSEPLRGAGELFFGEGSRLTVL.

The V and J genes are TRBV6-5 and TRBJ2-7; possible D gene TRBD1, 8 bases. Germline V CDR1 and CDR2: MNHEY, SVGAGI. V dropped 6 bases and J dropped 0 bases, with 15 bases sitting between them. This CDR3 is built from 15 residues. CDR3 protein: CASRRGTGVSYEQYF. CDR3 DNA: TGTGCCAGCAGGCGGGGGACAGGAGTCTCCTACGAGCAGTACTTC.